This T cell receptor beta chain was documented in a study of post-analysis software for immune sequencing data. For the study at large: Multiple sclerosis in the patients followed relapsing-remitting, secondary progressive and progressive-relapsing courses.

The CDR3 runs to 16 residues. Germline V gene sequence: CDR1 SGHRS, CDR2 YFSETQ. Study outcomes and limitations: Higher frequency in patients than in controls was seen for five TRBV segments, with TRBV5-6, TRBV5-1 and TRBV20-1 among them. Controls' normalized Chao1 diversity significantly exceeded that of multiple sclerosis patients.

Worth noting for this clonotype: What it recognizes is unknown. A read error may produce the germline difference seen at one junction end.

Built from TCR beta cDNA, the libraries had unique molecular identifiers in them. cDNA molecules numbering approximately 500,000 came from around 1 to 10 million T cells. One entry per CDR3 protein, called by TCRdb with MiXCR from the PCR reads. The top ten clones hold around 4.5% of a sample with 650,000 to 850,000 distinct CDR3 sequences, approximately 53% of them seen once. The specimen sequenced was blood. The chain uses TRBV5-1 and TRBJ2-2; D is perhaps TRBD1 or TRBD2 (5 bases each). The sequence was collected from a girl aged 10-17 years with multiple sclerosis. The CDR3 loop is CASSLEGRGATGERFF. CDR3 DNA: TGCGCCAGCAGCTTGGAGGGACGAGGGGCCACCGGGGAGCGGTTTTTT.